These 10 T cell receptor beta chains were all obtained from the same sample, sequenced in a study of control samples from healthy donors and cancer patients (dated by TCRdb to 2020 to 2022). The library came from the immunoSEQ multiplex PCR assay. TCRdb mirrors the immuneACCESS table, restricted to in-frame sequences. Some clones are absent from its copies; in checked studies, under half trace to an unresolved V gene, and the reason for the others is unknown. The sample has approximately 26,000 clones on record, approximately 90% of them singletons. Of the sample, about an eighth falls within the top ten clones. The sample comprised PBMCs. These receptors were obtained from a man aged 45-60 years with lung cancer.

This chain connects TRBV29-1 to TRBJ2-2, with D possibly matching TRBD2 (7 bases). The CDR3 has 14 amino acids. Germline CDR1 and CDR2: SQVTM and ANQGSEA. The V and J ends lost 7 bases and 4 bases respectively, with 16 bases between them. The CDR3 sequence is CSGVRGGGTGELFF. The CDR3 bases are TGCAGCGGGGTTAGGGGGGGCGGCACCGGGGAGCTGTTTTTT.

The chain employs TRBV5-4 and TRBJ2-5; TRBD2 is a possible D gene (7 bases). Germline V gene lookup returns CDR1 SGHNT and CDR2 YYREEE (reference sequence). V lost 5 bases and J lost 5, with 16 bases in between. The CDR3 is 14 amino acids. This chain's CDR3 is CASSGGALFETQYF. The DNA for the CDR3 is TGTGCCAGCAGTGGGGGGGCCCTATTCGAGACCCAGTACTTC.

The rearrangement links TRBV7-2 to TRBJ1-2; the match to TRBD1 covers 10 bases. Looked up from germline, CDR1 is SGHTA and CDR2 is FQGNSA. V lost 2 bases, J lost 8 bases, and 11 bases stayed unmatched. The CDR3 is 16 residues long. In nucleotides, the CDR3 is TGTGCCAGCAGCTTATTTGGGACAGGGGACACGAGAGGCTACACCTTC. It is translated as CASSLFGTGDTRGYTF.

In this sample, this clone turned up once. The chain combines TRBV2 with TRBJ2-5; weak D call: TRBD2 (5 bases). CDR1 is SNHLY, CDR2 FYNNEI, per germline. The CDR3 spans 13 residues. Trimming stripped 8 bases from V and 2 bases from J, with 12 bases between. The CDR3 DNA follows: TGTGCCAGCCAGGAGGCGGTACAAGAGACCCAGTACTTC. Its protein is CASQEAVQETQYF.

This sequence joins TRBV9 and TRBJ2-1, with 7 nucleotides matching TRBD2. Germline trimming cut 3 bases from V and 7 bases from J; bases unmatched to any gene: 4. CDR3 size: 13 residues. Per germline, CDR1 SGDLS and CDR2 YYNGEE. The CDR3 sequence is CASSATSRNEQFF. The CDR3 region has the DNA TGTGCCAGCAGCGCGACTAGCCGAAATGAGCAGTTCTTC.

The gene calls are TRBV3-1 (or the pseudogene TRBV3-2) and TRBJ2-2; a weak D match, TRBD2 (7 bases). V lost 1 base and J 8 bases, leaving 14 bases between the germline ends. The CDR3 has 15 residues. From germline, CDR1 is LGHDT and CDR2 YNNKEL (reference sequence). The CDR3 DNA is TGTGCCAGCAGCCAAGTCTCGGGGGGCGGGGGGGAGCTGTTTTTT. It yields the protein CASSQVSGGGGELFF.

The rearrangement links TRBV28 to TRBJ1-4; possibly TRBD1 for D (6 bases). This CDR3 is built from 13 residues. The germline V and J ends were trimmed by 6 bases and 7 bases, with 12 bases remaining between them. CDR1 and CDR2 (germline): MDHEN, SYDVKM. CDR3 DNA sequence: TGTGCCAGCAGCACGGGACAAGCTGAAAAACTGTTTTTT. This gives the protein CASSTGQAEKLFF.

The chain carries TRBV7-9 and TRBJ1-1; D is uncertain. Germline V gene sequence: CDR1 SEHNR, CDR2 FQNEAQ (reference sequence). The germline V and J ends were trimmed by 2 bases and 4 bases, with 11 bases remaining between them. The CDR3 runs 14 residues. The CDR3 loop is CASSLRPQGTEAFF. CDR3 DNA sequence: TGTGCCAGCAGCTTACGGCCCCAAGGCACTGAAGCTTTCTTT.

In this sample, this clone turned up a few times. The CDR3 DNA follows: TGTGCCAGCAGTGCGGCAGGGGGCGACGTGAACACTGAAGCTTTCTTT. Amino acid sequence: CASSAAGGDVNTEAFF. V is TRBV6-1 and J is TRBJ1-1, with TRBD1 matching 8 bases. With V trimmed by 4 bases and J by 0 bases, 7 bases remained unmatched. CDR1 MNHNS and CDR2 SASEGT come from the germline V gene. This CDR3 contains 16 residues.

This clone was seen only a few times. J is TRBJ2-7 and V is TRBV6-2 or TRBV6-3; maybe TRBD2 (7 bases). Germline lookup yields CDR1 MNHEY and CDR2 SVGEGT. This CDR3 is 16 amino acids long. Trimming removed 3 bases from V and 3 bases from J, with 18 bases in between. The DNA of the CDR3 is TGTGCCAGCAGTTATCTGCGGGGGCCTTCCCTCTACGAGCAGTACTTC. Translation: CASSYLRGPSLYEQYF.